The following is a T cell receptor beta chain sequence with its context. The data were obtained in a study of T-cell reconstitution after alpha-beta-depleted transplantation in children. The TCRbeta library incorporated unique molecular identifiers. MiXCR was run by TCRdb on the PCR reads, yielding one entry per CDR3 protein. The table has about 500,000 distinct CDR3 sequences, roughly 33% seen once; the top ten hold roughly 2.5%. Sample: PBMCs from the stem cell graft donor, taken from the stem cell graft. The source of this sequence is a human donor who donated a stem cell graft to a child with aplastic anemia.

CDR3 coding DNA: TGCGCCAGCACTGAGGGGGACGCCTACGAGCAGTACTTC. It translates to CASTEGDAYEQYF. This chain links TRBV5-1 with TRBJ2-7; weak D call: TRBD1 (6 bases). The V and J ends lost 6 bases and 2 bases respectively, with 12 bases between them. CDR3 length equals 13 residues. Germline assignment: CDR1 SGHRS and CDR2 YFSETQ. Complete variable domain (other parts from reference TRBV5-1 and TRBJ2-7): KAGVTQTPRYLIKTRGQQVTLSCSPISGHRSVSWYQQTPGQGLQFLFEYFSETQRNKGNFPGRFSGRQFSNSRSEMNVSTLELGDSALYLCASTEGDAYEQYFGPGTRLTVT.